These T cell receptor beta chains were read from a single sample in a study of T cell responses to AZD1222 COVID-19 vaccine. Profiled with immunoSEQ multiplex PCR; TCRdb holds only in-frame clones, not every one. The table has roughly 180,000 clones, about 93% seen once. Sequenced here: peripheral blood, sampled 28 days after the second dose of the MenACWY control vaccine. These receptors came from an adult who received the MenACWY meningococcal vaccine as a control. Both conserved end residues are part of each CDR3. Fields, in order: J gene, clone size, V gene, D gene, CDR3 protein, CDR3 DNA. The D gene is left open where the match is weak. Expanded clones get a size class; other rows say once, few or many, or leave the size out.

J gene: TRBJ1-2; clone size: -; V gene: TRBV18; D gene: -; CDR3 protein: CASSPPTSRGGYTF; CDR3 DNA: TGTGCCAGCTCACCACCGACCTCCCGAGGGGGCTACACCTTC
J gene: TRBJ1-5; clone size: -; V gene: TRBV27; D gene: TRBD1; CDR3 protein: CASRTGLSNQPQHF; CDR3 DNA: TGTGCCAGCAGGACAGGGTTGAGCAATCAGCCCCAGCATTTT
J gene: TRBJ1-1; clone size: -; V gene: TRBV4-1; D gene: TRBD1; CDR3 protein: CASSQGQGRRTEAFF; CDR3 DNA: TGCGCCAGCAGCCAGGGACAGGGCAGGAGGACTGAAGCTTTCTTT
J gene: TRBJ1-2; clone size: once; V gene: TRBV5-4; D gene: -; CDR3 protein: CASSDPGEGLANYGYTF; CDR3 DNA: TGTGCCAGCAGCGACCCGGGCGAGGGGTTAGCTAACTATGGCTACACCTTC
J gene: TRBJ1-1; clone size: -; V gene: TRBV6-2/TRBV6-3; D gene: -; CDR3 protein: CASSFSRSNWDTEAFF; CDR3 DNA: TGTGCCAGCAGTTTTTCCCGGTCGAACTGGGACACTGAAGCTTTCTTT
J gene: TRBJ2-5; clone size: -; V gene: TRBV24-1; D gene: TRBD1; CDR3 protein: CATSDLTGGWETQYF; CDR3 DNA: TGTGCCACCAGTGACTTGACAGGGGGCTGGGAGACCCAGTACTTC
J gene: TRBJ1-5; clone size: once; V gene: TRBV27; D gene: TRBD1; CDR3 protein: CASKKGQGDYQPQHF; CDR3 DNA: TGTGCCAGCAAAAAGGGACAGGGAGACTATCAGCCCCAGCATTTT
J gene: TRBJ1-2; clone size: -; V gene: TRBV10-2; D gene: -; CDR3 protein: CASSEWDTYGYTF; CDR3 DNA: TGCGCCAGCAGTGAGTGGGACACCTATGGCTACACCTTC
J gene: TRBJ2-5; clone size: -; V gene: TRBV3-1/TRBV3-2; D gene: TRBD2; CDR3 protein: CASSQTGTSGVGTQYF; CDR3 DNA: TGTGCCAGCAGCCAAACCGGGACTAGCGGGGTTGGGACCCAGTACTTC
J gene: TRBJ1-4; clone size: -; V gene: TRBV5-6; D gene: -; CDR3 protein: CASSLERSEKLFF; CDR3 DNA: TGTGCCAGCAGCTTGGAGCGGAGTGAAAAACTGTTTTTT
J gene: TRBJ1-1; clone size: -; V gene: TRBV9; D gene: TRBD1; CDR3 protein: CASSVHRGSTEAFF; CDR3 DNA: TGTGCCAGCAGCGTACACAGGGGAAGTACTGAAGCTTTCTTT
J gene: TRBJ2-1; clone size: -; V gene: TRBV5-1; D gene: TRBD1; CDR3 protein: CASSPGQGSYNEQFF; CDR3 DNA: TGCGCCAGCAGCCCTGGACAGGGGTCCTACAATGAGCAGTTCTTC
J gene: TRBJ2-1; clone size: -; V gene: TRBV30; D gene: -; CDR3 protein: CAWRMQGSSYNEQFF; CDR3 DNA: TGTGCCTGGAGGATGCAGGGAAGCTCCTACAATGAGCAGTTCTTC
J gene: TRBJ1-5; clone size: -; V gene: TRBV3-1/TRBV3-2; D gene: -; CDR3 protein: CASSQESSGFNQPQHF; CDR3 DNA: TGTGCCAGCAGCCAAGAATCGTCAGGGTTTAATCAGCCCCAGCATTTT
J gene: TRBJ2-7; clone size: -; V gene: TRBV7-8; D gene: -; CDR3 protein: CASSLFGLYGGSSYEQYF; CDR3 DNA: TGTGCCAGCAGCTTATTTGGTTTGTACGGGGGCTCCTCCTACGAGCAGTACTTC
J gene: TRBJ2-7; clone size: -; V gene: TRBV27; D gene: TRBD1; CDR3 protein: CASSLSGTGYEQYF; CDR3 DNA: TGTGCCAGCAGTTTATCCGGGACAGGGTACGAGCAGTACTTC
J gene: TRBJ2-3; clone size: -; V gene: TRBV6-5; D gene: TRBD1; CDR3 protein: CASRPTGYTQYF; CDR3 DNA: TGTGCCAGCAGACCGACAGGGTATACGCAGTATTTT
J gene: TRBJ1-2; clone size: -; V gene: TRBV12-3/TRBV12-4; D gene: -; CDR3 protein: CASSLGLRYGYTF; CDR3 DNA: TGTGCCAGCAGTTTGGGCCTGAGGTATGGCTACACCTTC
J gene: TRBJ1-2; clone size: -; V gene: TRBV2; D gene: TRBD1; CDR3 protein: CASSQGGGGGGYTF; CDR3 DNA: TGTGCCAGCAGTCAAGGGGGCGGAGGAGGAGGCTACACCTTC
J gene: TRBJ1-4; clone size: -; V gene: TRBV6-1; D gene: -; CDR3 protein: CASSETARNEKLFF; CDR3 DNA: TGTGCCAGCAGTGAAACGGCCCGTAATGAAAAACTGTTTTTT
J gene: TRBJ1-6; clone size: -; V gene: TRBV4-1; D gene: -; CDR3 protein: CASSQVSQGYSPLHF; CDR3 DNA: TGCGCCAGCAGCCAAGTAAGTCAGGGATATTCACCCCTCCACTTT
J gene: TRBJ2-2; clone size: -; V gene: TRBV18; D gene: -; CDR3 protein: CASSVTQTGELFF; CDR3 DNA: TGTGCCAGCTCCGTGACTCAGACCGGGGAGCTGTTTTTT
J gene: TRBJ2-1; clone size: -; V gene: TRBV10-2; D gene: -; CDR3 protein: CASSDGRASYNEQFF; CDR3 DNA: TGCGCCAGCAGTGACGGCAGGGCCTCCTACAATGAGCAGTTCTTC
J gene: TRBJ1-1; clone size: -; V gene: TRBV21-1; D gene: -; CDR3 protein: CASSKVSVGGNTEAFF; CDR3 DNA: TGTGCCAGCAGCAAAGTGTCGGTAGGGGGGAACACTGAAGCTTTCTTT
J gene: TRBJ1-4; clone size: -; V gene: TRBV5-5; D gene: -; CDR3 protein: CASSPGMALRNEKLFF; CDR3 DNA: TGTGCCAGCAGCCCGGGAATGGCACTGCGTAATGAAAAACTGTTTTTT
J gene: TRBJ1-3; clone size: -; V gene: TRBV27; D gene: -; CDR3 protein: CASSLSGTSGNTIYF; CDR3 DNA: TGTGCCAGCAGTTTATCGGGGACCTCTGGAAACACCATATATTTT
J gene: TRBJ1-1; clone size: -; V gene: TRBV12-3/TRBV12-4; D gene: TRBD1; CDR3 protein: CASRADRGNEAFF; CDR3 DNA: TGTGCCAGCAGGGCGGACAGGGGGAATGAAGCTTTCTTT
J gene: TRBJ1-3; clone size: -; V gene: TRBV4-1; D gene: -; CDR3 protein: CASSQQVWDGNTIYF; CDR3 DNA: TGCGCCAGCAGCCAACAAGTCTGGGATGGAAACACCATATATTTT
J gene: TRBJ2-5; clone size: -; V gene: TRBV7-3; D gene: -; CDR3 protein: CASSPMGGEETQYF; CDR3 DNA: TGTGCCAGCAGCCCGATGGGGGGAGAAGAGACCCAGTACTTC
J gene: TRBJ1-3; clone size: -; V gene: TRBV30; D gene: -; CDR3 protein: CAWSLGTSGNTIYF; CDR3 DNA: TGTGCCTGGAGTCTCGGGACATCGGGAAACACCATATATTTT
J gene: TRBJ1-2; clone size: once; V gene: TRBV7-9; D gene: -; CDR3 protein: CASSPWRDNENYGYTF; CDR3 DNA: TGTGCCAGCAGCCCCTGGCGAGACAATGAGAACTATGGCTACACCTTC
J gene: TRBJ1-2; clone size: -; V gene: TRBV6-6; D gene: -; CDR3 protein: CASSTLWGYTF; CDR3 DNA: TGTGCCAGCAGCACACTATGGGGCTACACCTTC
J gene: TRBJ2-3; clone size: -; V gene: TRBV6-6; D gene: TRBD1; CDR3 protein: CASSYPGTGRDTQYF; CDR3 DNA: TGTGCCAGCAGTTACCCCGGGACAGGGCGGGATACGCAGTATTTT
J gene: TRBJ1-6; clone size: -; V gene: TRBV21-1; D gene: -; CDR3 protein: CASLGSYNSPLHF; CDR3 DNA: TGTGCCAGTCTCGGGTCCTATAATTCACCCCTCCACTTT
J gene: TRBJ1-1; clone size: -; V gene: TRBV7-9; D gene: -; CDR3 protein: CASSFFSGRNTEAFF; CDR3 DNA: TGTGCCAGCAGCTTCTTTTCGGGGAGGAACACTGAAGCTTTCTTT
J gene: TRBJ2-7; clone size: -; V gene: TRBV6-5; D gene: -; CDR3 protein: CASSTGYEQYF; CDR3 DNA: TGTGCCAGCAGTACAGGCTACGAGCAGTACTTC
J gene: TRBJ1-2; clone size: -; V gene: TRBV9; D gene: TRBD1; CDR3 protein: CASSAWDRGDGYTF; CDR3 DNA: TGTGCCAGCAGCGCATGGGACAGGGGGGATGGCTACACCTTC
J gene: TRBJ1-5; clone size: -; V gene: TRBV18; D gene: -; CDR3 protein: CASSPGAQPQHF; CDR3 DNA: TGTGCCAGCTCACCAGGGGCTCAGCCCCAGCATTTT
J gene: TRBJ1-1; clone size: once; V gene: TRBV7-9; D gene: TRBD1; CDR3 protein: CASSLEDRGRERNTEAFF; CDR3 DNA: TGTGCCAGCAGCTTAGAGGATAGGGGGCGAGAGCGAAACACTGAAGCTTTCTTT
J gene: TRBJ2-1; clone size: -; V gene: TRBV29-1; D gene: TRBD1; CDR3 protein: CSVEGRTGVRVNEQFF; CDR3 DNA: TGCAGCGTTGAAGGGAGGACAGGCGTTCGGGTCAATGAGCAGTTCTTC
J gene: TRBJ2-7; clone size: -; V gene: TRBV19; D gene: -; CDR3 protein: CASSPLGVLEQYF; CDR3 DNA: TGTGCCAGTAGTCCCCTAGGAGTCCTCGAGCAGTACTTC
J gene: TRBJ1-1; clone size: -; V gene: TRBV5-6; D gene: -; CDR3 protein: CASSWDGGNTEAFF; CDR3 DNA: TGTGCCAGCAGCTGGGACGGAGGGAACACTGAAGCTTTCTTT
J gene: TRBJ1-3; clone size: -; V gene: TRBV24-1; D gene: -; CDR3 protein: CATSDPFWQGHRNTIYF; CDR3 DNA: TGTGCCACCAGTGACCCGTTTTGGCAGGGCCACAGAAACACCATATATTTT
J gene: TRBJ1-4; clone size: -; V gene: TRBV4-1; D gene: -; CDR3 protein: CASSTQQGRGEKLFF; CDR3 DNA: TGCGCCAGCAGCACCCAACAGGGACGGGGAGAAAAACTGTTTTTT
J gene: TRBJ1-4; clone size: -; V gene: TRBV2; D gene: -; CDR3 protein: CASRDRATNEKLFF; CDR3 DNA: TGTGCCAGCAGGGACAGAGCAACTAATGAAAAACTGTTTTTT
J gene: TRBJ2-7; clone size: -; V gene: TRBV5-5; D gene: TRBD1; CDR3 protein: CATGQGGTYEQYF; CDR3 DNA: TGTGCCACAGGACAGGGGGGAACCTACGAGCAGTACTTC
J gene: TRBJ2-7; clone size: -; V gene: TRBV19; D gene: TRBD1; CDR3 protein: CASSPGQISYEQYF; CDR3 DNA: TGTGCCAGTAGTCCGGGACAGATCTCCTACGAGCAGTACTTC
J gene: TRBJ1-2; clone size: -; V gene: TRBV29-1; D gene: -; CDR3 protein: CSAGGGPSGYGYTF; CDR3 DNA: TGCAGCGCTGGCGGGGGTCCTAGCGGCTATGGCTACACCTTC
J gene: TRBJ1-2; clone size: -; V gene: TRBV30; D gene: -; CDR3 protein: CAWSFGAASGYTF; CDR3 DNA: TGTGCCTGGAGTTTTGGCGCAGCCAGTGGCTACACCTTC